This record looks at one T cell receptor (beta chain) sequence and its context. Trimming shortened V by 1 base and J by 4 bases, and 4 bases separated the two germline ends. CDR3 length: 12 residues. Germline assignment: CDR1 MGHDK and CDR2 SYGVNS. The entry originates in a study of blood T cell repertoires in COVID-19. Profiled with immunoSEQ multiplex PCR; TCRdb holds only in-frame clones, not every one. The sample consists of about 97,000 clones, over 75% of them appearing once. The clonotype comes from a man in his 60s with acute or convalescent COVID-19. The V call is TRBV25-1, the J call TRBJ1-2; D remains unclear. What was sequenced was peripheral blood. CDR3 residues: CASSESGYGYTF. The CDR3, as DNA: TGTGCCAGCAGTGAATCGGGCTATGGCTACACCTTC.